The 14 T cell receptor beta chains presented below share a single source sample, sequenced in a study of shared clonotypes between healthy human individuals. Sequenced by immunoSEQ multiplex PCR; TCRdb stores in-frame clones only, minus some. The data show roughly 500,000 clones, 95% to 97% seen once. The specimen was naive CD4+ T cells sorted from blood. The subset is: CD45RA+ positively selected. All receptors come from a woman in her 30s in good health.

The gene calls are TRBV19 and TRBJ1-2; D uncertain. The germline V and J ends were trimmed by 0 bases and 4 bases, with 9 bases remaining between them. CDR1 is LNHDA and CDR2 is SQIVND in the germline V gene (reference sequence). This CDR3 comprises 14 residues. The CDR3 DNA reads TGTGCCAGTAGTATAGAGGACGGAGCCTATGGCTACACCTTC. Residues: CASSIEDGAYGYTF.

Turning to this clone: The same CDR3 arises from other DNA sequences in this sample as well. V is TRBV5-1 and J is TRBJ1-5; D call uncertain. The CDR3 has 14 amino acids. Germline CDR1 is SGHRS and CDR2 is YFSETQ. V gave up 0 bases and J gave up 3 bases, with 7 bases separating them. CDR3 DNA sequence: TGCGCCAGCAGCTTGGACGGGTCCAATCAGCCCCAGCATTTT. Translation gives CASSLDGSNQPQHF.

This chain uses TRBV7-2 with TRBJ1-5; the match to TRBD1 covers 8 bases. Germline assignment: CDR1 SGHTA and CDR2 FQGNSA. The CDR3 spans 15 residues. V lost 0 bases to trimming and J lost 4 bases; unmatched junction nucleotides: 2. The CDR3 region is CASSLATGANQPQHF. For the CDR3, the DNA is TGTGCCAGCAGCTTAGCGACAGGGGCGAATCAGCCCCAGCATTTT. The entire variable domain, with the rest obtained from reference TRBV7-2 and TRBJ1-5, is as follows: GAGVSQSPSNKVTEKGKDVELRCDPISGHTALYWYRQSLGQGLEFLIYFQGNSAPDKSGLPSDRFSAERTGGSVSTLTIQRTQQEDSAVYLCASSLATGANQPQHFGDGTRLSIL.

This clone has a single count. CDR3 sequence reads: CASRASLTGGNTQYF. The CDR3 bases are TGTGCCAGCAGAGCCTCTCTAACAGGGGGCAATACGCAGTATTTT. This chain joins TRBV6-1 and TRBJ2-3, with 9 bases aligning to TRBD1. Germline CDR1 reads MNHNS; CDR2 reads SASEGT. CDR3 length: 15 residues. The trim removed 6 bases at V and 7 bases at J, leaving 11 bases unmatched.

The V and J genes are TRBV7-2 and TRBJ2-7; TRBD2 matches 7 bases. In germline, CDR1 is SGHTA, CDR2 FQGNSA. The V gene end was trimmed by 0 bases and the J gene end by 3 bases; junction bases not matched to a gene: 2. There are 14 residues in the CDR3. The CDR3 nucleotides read TGTGCCAGCAGCTTAGCAGCGGGGTACTACGAGCAGTACTTC. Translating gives CASSLAAGYYEQYF. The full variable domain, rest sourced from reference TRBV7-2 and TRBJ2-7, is GAGVSQSPSNKVTEKGKDVELRCDPISGHTALYWYRQSLGQGLEFLIYFQGNSAPDKSGLPSDRFSAERTGGSVSTLTIQRTQQEDSAVYLCASSLAAGYYEQYFGPGTRLTVT.

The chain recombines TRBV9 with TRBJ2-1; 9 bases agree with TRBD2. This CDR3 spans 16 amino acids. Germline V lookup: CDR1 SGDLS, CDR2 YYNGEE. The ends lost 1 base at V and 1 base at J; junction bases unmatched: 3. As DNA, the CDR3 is TGTGCCAGCAGCGTAACAGGACTAGCGTCCTACAATGAGCAGTTCTTC. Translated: CASSVTGLASYNEQFF.

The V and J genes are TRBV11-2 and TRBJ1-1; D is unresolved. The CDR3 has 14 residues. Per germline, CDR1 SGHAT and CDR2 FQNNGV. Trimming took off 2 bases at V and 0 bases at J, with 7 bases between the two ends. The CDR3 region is CASSLQKMNTEAFF. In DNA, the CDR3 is TGTGCCAGCAGCTTACAGAAGATGAACACTGAAGCTTTCTTT.

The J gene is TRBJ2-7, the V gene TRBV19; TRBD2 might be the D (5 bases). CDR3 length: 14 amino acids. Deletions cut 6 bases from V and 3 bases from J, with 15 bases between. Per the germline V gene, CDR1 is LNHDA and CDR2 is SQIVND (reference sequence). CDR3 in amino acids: CASSFLEDYYEQYF. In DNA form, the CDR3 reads TGTGCCAGTAGCTTTCTGGAAGACTACTACGAGCAGTACTTC.

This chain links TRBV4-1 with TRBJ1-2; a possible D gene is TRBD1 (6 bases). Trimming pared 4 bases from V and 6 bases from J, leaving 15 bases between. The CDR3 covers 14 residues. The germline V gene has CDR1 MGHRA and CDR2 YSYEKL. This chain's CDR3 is CASSLIQGFDGYTF. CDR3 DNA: TGCGCCAGCAGCCTCATACAGGGTTTCGATGGCTACACCTTC.

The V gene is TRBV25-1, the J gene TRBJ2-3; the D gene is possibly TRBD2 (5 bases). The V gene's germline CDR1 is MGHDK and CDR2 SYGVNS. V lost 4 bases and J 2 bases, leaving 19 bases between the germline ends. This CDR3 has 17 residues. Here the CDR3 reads CASSARAGKTPTDTQYF. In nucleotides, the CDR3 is TGTGCCAGCAGTGCGCGGGCCGGGAAAACACCCACAGATACGCAGTATTTT.

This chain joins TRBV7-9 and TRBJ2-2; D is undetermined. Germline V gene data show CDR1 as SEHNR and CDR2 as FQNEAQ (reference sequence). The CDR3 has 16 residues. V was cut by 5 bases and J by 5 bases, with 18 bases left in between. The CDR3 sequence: CASSDRVDLGTGELFF. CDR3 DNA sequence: TGTGCCAGCAGCGATCGGGTCGATTTGGGGACCGGGGAGCTGTTTTTT.

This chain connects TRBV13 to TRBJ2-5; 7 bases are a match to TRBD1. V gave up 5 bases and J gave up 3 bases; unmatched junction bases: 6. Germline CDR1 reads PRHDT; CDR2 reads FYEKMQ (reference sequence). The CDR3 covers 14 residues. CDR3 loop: CASSLGQTKETQYF. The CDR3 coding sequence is TGTGCCAGCAGCCTGGGACAGACCAAAGAGACCCAGTACTTC. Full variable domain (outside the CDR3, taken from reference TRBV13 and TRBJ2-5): AAGVIQSPRHLIKEKRETATLKCYPIPRHDTVYWYQQGPGQDPQFLISFYEKMQSDKGSIPDRFSAQQFSDYHSELNMSSLELGDSALYFCASSLGQTKETQYFGPGTRLLVL.

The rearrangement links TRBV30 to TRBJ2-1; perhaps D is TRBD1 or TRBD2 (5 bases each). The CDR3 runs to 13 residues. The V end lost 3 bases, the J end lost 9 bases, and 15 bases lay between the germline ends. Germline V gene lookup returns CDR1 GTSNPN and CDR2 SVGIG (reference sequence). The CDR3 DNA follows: TGTGCCTGGAGACCGGGACCCATCGGTGAGCAGTTCTTC. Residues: CAWRPGPIGEQFF.

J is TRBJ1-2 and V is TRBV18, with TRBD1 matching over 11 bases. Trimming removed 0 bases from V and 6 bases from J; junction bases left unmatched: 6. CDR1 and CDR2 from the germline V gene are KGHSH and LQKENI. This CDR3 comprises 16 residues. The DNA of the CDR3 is TGTGCCAGCTCACCACCGGACAGGGGGCGACTCCATGGCTACACCTTC. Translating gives CASSPPDRGRLHGYTF.